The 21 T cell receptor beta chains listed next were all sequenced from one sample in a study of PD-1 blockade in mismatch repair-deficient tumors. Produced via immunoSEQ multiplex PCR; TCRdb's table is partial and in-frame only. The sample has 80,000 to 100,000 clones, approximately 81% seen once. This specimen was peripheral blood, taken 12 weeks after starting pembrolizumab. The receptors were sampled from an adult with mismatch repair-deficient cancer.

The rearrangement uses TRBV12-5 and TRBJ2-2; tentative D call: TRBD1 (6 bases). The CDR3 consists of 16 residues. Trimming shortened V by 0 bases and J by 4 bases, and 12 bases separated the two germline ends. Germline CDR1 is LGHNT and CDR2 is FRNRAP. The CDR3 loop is CASGLVIRDTTGELFF. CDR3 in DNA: TGTGCTAGTGGTTTGGTCATCCGGGACACCACCGGGGAGCTGTTTTTT.

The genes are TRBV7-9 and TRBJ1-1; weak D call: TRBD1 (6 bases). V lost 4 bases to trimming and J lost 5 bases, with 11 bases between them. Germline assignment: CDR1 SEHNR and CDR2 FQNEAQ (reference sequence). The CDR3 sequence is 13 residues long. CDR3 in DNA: TGTGCCAGCAGCTCTACAGGGCGGACTGAAGCTTTCTTT. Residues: CASSSTGRTEAFF.

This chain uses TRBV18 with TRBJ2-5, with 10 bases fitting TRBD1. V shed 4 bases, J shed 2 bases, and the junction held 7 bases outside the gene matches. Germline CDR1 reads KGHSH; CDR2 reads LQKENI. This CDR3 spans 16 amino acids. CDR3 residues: CASSRRDRGSQETQYF. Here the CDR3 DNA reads TGTGCCAGCTCACGACGGGACAGGGGTAGTCAAGAGACCCAGTACTTC.

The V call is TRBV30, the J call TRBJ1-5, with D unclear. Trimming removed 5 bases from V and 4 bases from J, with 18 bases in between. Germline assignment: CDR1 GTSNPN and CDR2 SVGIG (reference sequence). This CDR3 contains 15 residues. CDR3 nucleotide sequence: TGTGCCTGGTGCACAATACATGGAAATAATCAGCCCCAGCATTTT. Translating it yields CAWCTIHGNNQPQHF.

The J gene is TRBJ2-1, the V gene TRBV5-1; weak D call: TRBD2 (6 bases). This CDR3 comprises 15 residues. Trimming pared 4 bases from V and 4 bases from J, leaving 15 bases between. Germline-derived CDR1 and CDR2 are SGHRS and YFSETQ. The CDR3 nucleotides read TGCGCCAGCAGCCTTGGAGGAGGGCAATACAATGAGCAGTTCTTC. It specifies CASSLGGGQYNEQFF.

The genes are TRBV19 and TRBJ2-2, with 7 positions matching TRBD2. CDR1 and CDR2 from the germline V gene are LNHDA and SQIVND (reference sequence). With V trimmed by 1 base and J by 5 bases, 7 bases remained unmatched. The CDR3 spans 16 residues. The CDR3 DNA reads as TGTGCCAGTAGTATAGCAATCGGGGGAGGGACCGGGGAGCTGTTTTTT. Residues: CASSIAIGGGTGELFF.

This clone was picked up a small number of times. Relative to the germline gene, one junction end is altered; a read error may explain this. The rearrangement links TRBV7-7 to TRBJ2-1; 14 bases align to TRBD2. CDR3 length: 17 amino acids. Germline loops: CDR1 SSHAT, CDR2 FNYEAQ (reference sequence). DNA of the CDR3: TGTGCTAGCAGCTCCGGATCCGGGACTAGCGGGAGAAATGAGCAGTTCTTC. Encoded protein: CASSSGSGTSGRNEQFF.

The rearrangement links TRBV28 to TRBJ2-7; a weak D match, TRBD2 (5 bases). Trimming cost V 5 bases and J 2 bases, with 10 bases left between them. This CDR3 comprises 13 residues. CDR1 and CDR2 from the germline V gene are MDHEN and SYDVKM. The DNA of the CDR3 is TGTGCCAGCAGTAAACCCGGGACCTACGAGCAGTACTTC. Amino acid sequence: CASSKPGTYEQYF.

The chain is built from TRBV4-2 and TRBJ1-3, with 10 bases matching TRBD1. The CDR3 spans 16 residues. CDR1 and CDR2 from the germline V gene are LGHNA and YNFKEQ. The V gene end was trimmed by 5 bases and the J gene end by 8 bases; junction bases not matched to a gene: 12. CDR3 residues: CASSATSDRGRDTIYF. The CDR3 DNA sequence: TGTGCCAGCAGCGCGACCTCCGACAGGGGGCGTGACACCATATATTTT.

The CDR3 protein is CVVPGELFF. The CDR3 bases are TGTGTAGTCCCCGGGGAGCTGTTTTTT. The rearrangement joins TRBV27 to TRBJ2-2; D not resolved. The V gene's germline CDR1 is MNHEY and CDR2 SMNVEV (reference sequence). The CDR3 is made up of 9 amino acids.

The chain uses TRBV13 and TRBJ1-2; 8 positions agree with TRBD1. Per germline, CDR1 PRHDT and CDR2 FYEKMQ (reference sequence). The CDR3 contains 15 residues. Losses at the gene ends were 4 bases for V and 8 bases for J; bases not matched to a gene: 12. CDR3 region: CASSSYSGTGGGYTF. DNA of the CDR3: TGTGCCAGCAGCTCCTATTCCGGGACAGGCGGGGGCTACACCTTC.

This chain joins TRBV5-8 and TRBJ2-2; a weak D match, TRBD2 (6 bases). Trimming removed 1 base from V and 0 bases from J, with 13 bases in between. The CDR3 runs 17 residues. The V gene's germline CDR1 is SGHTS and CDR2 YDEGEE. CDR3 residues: CASSLPRDGANTGELFF. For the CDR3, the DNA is TGTGCCAGCAGCTTGCCGCGGGACGGAGCGAACACCGGGGAGCTGTTTTTT.

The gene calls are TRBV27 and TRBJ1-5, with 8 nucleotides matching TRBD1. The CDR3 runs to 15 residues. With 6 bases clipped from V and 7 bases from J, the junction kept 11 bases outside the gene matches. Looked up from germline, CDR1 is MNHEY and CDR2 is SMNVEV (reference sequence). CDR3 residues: CASRFGTGRVQPQHF. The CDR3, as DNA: TGTGCCAGCAGATTCGGGACAGGACGTGTCCAGCCCCAGCATTTT.

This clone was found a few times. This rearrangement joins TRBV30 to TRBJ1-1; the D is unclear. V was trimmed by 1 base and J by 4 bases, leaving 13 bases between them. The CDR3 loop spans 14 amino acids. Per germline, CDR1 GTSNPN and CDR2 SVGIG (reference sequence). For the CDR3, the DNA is TGTGCCTGGAGTGCGGTGGGCAGAGGCACTGAAGCTTTCTTT. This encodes CAWSAVGRGTEAFF. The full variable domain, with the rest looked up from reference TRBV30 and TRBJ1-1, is SQTIHQWPATLVQPVGSPLSLECTVEGTSNPNLYWYRQAAGRGLQLLFYSVGIGQISSEVPQNLSASRPQDRQFILSSKKLLLSDSGFYLCAWSAVGRGTEAFFGQGTRLTVV.

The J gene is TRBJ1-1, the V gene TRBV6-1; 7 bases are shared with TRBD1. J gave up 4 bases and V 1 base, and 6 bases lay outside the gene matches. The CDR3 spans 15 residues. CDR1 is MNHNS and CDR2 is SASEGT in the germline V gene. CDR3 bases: TGTGCCAGCAGTGAAGTGGGACAGCCCAGCACTGAAGCTTTCTTT. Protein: CASSEVGQPSTEAFF.

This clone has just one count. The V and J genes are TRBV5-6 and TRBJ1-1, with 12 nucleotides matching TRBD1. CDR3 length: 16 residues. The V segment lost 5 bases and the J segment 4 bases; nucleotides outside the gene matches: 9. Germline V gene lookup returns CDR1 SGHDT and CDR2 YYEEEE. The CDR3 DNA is TGTGCCAGCAGGGCCGGGACAGGGGGCGCCGGCACTGAAGCTTTCTTT. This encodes CASRAGTGGAGTEAFF. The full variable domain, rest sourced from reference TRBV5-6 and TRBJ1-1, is DAGVTQSPTHLIKTRGQQVTLRCSPKSGHDTVSWYQQALGQGPQFIFQYYEEEERQRGNFPDRFSGHQFPNYSSELNVNALLLGDSALYLCASRAGTGGAGTEAFFGQGTRLTVV.

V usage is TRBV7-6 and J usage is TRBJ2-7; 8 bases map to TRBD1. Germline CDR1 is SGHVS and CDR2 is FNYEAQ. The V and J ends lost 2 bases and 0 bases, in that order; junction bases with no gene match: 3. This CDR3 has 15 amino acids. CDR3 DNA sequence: TGTGCCAGCAGCTTATTGGGACAGGCCTCCTACGAGCAGTACTTC. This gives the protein CASSLLGQASYEQYF.

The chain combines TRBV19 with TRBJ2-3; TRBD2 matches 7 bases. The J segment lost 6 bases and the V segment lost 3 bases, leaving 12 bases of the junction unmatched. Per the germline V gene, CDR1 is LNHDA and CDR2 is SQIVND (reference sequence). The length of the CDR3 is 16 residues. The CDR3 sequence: CASSIAREALADTQYF. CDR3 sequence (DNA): TGTGCCAGTAGTATTGCACGGGAGGCCCTCGCGGATACGCAGTATTTT.

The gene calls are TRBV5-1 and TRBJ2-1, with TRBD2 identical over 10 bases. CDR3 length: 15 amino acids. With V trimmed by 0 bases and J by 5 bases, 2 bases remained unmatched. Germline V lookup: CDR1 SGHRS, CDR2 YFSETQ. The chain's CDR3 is CASSLALAGDNEQFF. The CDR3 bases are TGCGCCAGCAGCTTGGCTCTAGCGGGAGACAATGAGCAGTTCTTC.

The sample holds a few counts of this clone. The CDR3 here is CASSPQLAALGEQYF. DNA for the CDR3: TGTGCCAGCAGCCCTCAACTAGCGGCCCTCGGGGAGCAGTACTTC. V usage is TRBV11-2 and J usage is TRBJ2-7; 8 bases agree with TRBD2. The CDR3 extends over 15 amino acids. In germline, CDR1 is SGHAT, CDR2 FQNNGV. V lost 5 bases, J lost 7 bases, and 13 bases stayed unmatched.

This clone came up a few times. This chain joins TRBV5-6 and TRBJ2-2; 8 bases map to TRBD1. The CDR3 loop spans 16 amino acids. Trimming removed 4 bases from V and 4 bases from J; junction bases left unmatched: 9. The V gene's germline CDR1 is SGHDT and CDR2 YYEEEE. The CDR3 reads CASSPTRTGRTGELFF. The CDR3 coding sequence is TGTGCCAGCAGCCCGACACGGACAGGGCGCACCGGGGAGCTGTTTTTT.